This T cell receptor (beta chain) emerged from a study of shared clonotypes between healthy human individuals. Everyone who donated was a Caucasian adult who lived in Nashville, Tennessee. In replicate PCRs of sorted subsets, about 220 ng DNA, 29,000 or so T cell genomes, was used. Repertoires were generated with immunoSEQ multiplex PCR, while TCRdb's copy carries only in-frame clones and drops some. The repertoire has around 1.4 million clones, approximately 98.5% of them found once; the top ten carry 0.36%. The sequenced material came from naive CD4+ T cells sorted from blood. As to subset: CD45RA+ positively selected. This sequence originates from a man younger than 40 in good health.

The chain's CDR3 is CATSRDRQINTEAFF. CDR3 in DNA: TGTGCCACCAGCAGAGATAGACAGATAAACACTGAAGCTTTCTTT. This rearrangement joins TRBV15 to TRBJ1-1, with D perhaps matching TRBD1 (5 bases). The germline V gene has CDR1 LNHNV and CDR2 YYDKDF (reference sequence). Trimming removed 0 bases from V and 2 bases from J, with 10 bases in between. CDR3 size: 15 residues.